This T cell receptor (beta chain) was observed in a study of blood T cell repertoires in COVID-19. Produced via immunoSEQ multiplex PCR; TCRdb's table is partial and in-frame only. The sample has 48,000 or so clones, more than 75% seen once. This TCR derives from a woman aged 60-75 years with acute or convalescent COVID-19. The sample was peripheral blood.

CDR3: CASAHSRGIAGANVLTF. The CDR3 region has the DNA TGTGCCAGTGCACACTCCAGGGGGATAGCTGGGGCCAACGTCCTGACTTTC. This chain links TRBV19 with TRBJ2-6, with 7 bases aligning to TRBD1. After removal of 8 bases from V and 2 bases from J, the junction contained 12 bases not matched to a gene. CDR1 LNHDA and CDR2 SQIVND come from the germline V gene (reference sequence). This CDR3 contains 17 residues.